Following are 28 T cell receptor beta chains from one sample sequenced in a study of graft-versus-host responses after intestinal transplantation. Data came from immunoSEQ multiplex PCR; TCRdb stores just in-frame clones and leaves some out. The table lists some 40,000 clones, roughly 86% of them singletons, with roughly 7.1% in the top ten. The source material was PBMCs, sampled less than 280 days after transplant. The receptors come from a human patient who received an intestinal transplant, so some T cells may come from the graft donor.

This chain links TRBV29-1 with TRBJ2-7, with TRBD1 matching over 9 bases. J was trimmed by 6 bases and V by 7 bases; bases with no gene match: 4. This CDR3 contains 11 residues. CDR1 SQVTM and CDR2 ANQGSEA come from the germline V gene. This CDR3 reads CSGSQGAEQYF. The CDR3 bases are TGCAGCGGGTCACAGGGGGCCGAGCAGTACTTC.

DNA of the CDR3: TGTGCCAGCTCACCGATTAGCGGGGGGGCCCCCTACGAGCAGTACTTC. As protein: CASSPISGGAPYEQYF. This chain joins TRBV18 and TRBJ2-7, with 11 bases identical to TRBD2. This CDR3 comprises 16 residues. Germline loops: CDR1 KGHSH, CDR2 LQKENI. V gave up 3 bases and J gave up 2 bases; unmatched junction bases: 6. Drawing the rest from reference TRBV18 and TRBJ2-7, the complete variable domain is NAGVMQNPRHLVRRRGQEARLRCSPMKGHSHVYWYRQLPEEGLKFMVYLQKENIIDESGMPKERFSAEFPKEGPSILRIQQVVRGDSAAYFCASSPISGGAPYEQYFGPGTRLTVT.

For this clone: One junction end disagrees with the germline gene, perhaps due to a read error. This chain uses TRBV6-1 with TRBJ2-3; D possibly corresponds to TRBD1 (6 bases). Per the germline V gene, CDR1 is MNHNS and CDR2 is SASEGT. The CDR3 runs to 15 residues. The CDR3 sequence is CASSARGRDNLGRNF. The CDR3 region has the DNA TGTGCCAGCAGTGCCCGGGGCAGGGACAATTTGGGAAGGAATTTT.

The CDR3 bases are TGTGCCAGCCTGTCGGACACTGAAGCTTTCTTT. It is translated as CASLSDTEAFF. V and J are TRBV6-5 and TRBJ1-1; D unresolved. There are 11 residues in the CDR3. Germline loops: CDR1 MNHEY, CDR2 SVGAGI. Trimming took off 8 bases at V and 3 bases at J, with 7 bases between the two ends.

The chain combines TRBV11-3 with TRBJ1-2; D uncertain. V was pared by 4 bases and J by 4 bases, with 22 bases between. CDR1 and CDR2 (germline): SGHNT, YENEEA. The CDR3 consists of 17 residues. The CDR3 DNA follows: TGTGCCAGCAGCTCATGCATCAATCTCGGAAAGACCTATGGCTACACCTTC. Translating it yields CASSSCINLGKTYGYTF.

This clone was counted a few times. The genes are TRBV5-4 and TRBJ2-3, with a tentative D call TRBD2 (6 bases). CDR1 and CDR2 (germline): SGHNT, YYREEE (reference sequence). The germline V and J ends were trimmed by 4 bases and 4 bases, with 10 bases remaining between them. This CDR3 contains 13 residues. CDR3 in amino acids: CASSPGGADTQYF. The CDR3 DNA is TGTGCCAGCAGCCCAGGAGGGGCAGATACGCAGTATTTT.

CDR3 amino acids: CASPRWGYGYTF. CDR3 DNA: TGTGCCAGCCCCAGGTGGGGCTATGGCTACACCTTC. The chain is built from TRBV6-6 and TRBJ1-2; D uncertain. Germline CDR1 is MNHNY and CDR2 is SVGAGI (reference sequence). Trimming left V 8 bases short and J 4 bases short, with 11 bases between. The CDR3 covers 12 residues.

This sequence joins TRBV5-1 and TRBJ1-6; D remains ambiguous. Trimming stripped 9 bases from V and 7 bases from J, with 20 bases between. The germline CDR1 and CDR2 sequences are SGHRS and YFSETQ. This CDR3 is built from 15 residues. The CDR3 protein is CATSATGQMNSPLHF. CDR3 coding DNA: TGCGCCACCTCAGCCACGGGCCAGATGAATTCACCCCTCCACTTT.

This clone was seen more than once but under ten times. The V call is TRBV5-8, the J call TRBJ1-1, with D maybe TRBD1 (5 bases). The CDR3 contains 13 residues. V gave up 1 base and J gave up 3 bases, with 7 bases separating them. Germline-derived CDR1 and CDR2 are SGHTS and YDEGEE. CDR3 coding DNA: TGTGCCAGCAGCTTGCAGGGCCACACTGAAGCTTTCTTT. Protein: CASSLQGHTEAFF.

V usage is TRBV6-5 and J usage is TRBJ2-5, with D uncertain. Germline V gene data show CDR1 as MNHEY and CDR2 as SVGAGI. CDR3 length: 10 residues. The V gene lost 5 bases and the J gene lost 3 bases, with 1 base spanning the gap. The CDR3 region is CASSEETQYF. DNA for the CDR3: TGTGCCAGCAGTGAAGAGACCCAGTACTTC.

The chain uses TRBV7-2 and TRBJ2-5, with 7 bases lining up with TRBD1. The CDR3 contains 13 residues. V shed 6 bases, J shed 3 bases, and the junction held 4 bases outside the gene matches. Germline-derived CDR1 and CDR2 are SGHTA and FQGNSA. The CDR3 bases are TGTGCCAGCAGGGGGGACAGCAAAGAGACCCAGTACTTC. Translated, it gives CASRGDSKETQYF.

This clone is a singleton in its sample. The rearrangement joins TRBV4-1 to TRBJ1-3; D unresolved. The CDR3 extends over 14 amino acids. Trimming stripped 2 bases from V and 0 bases from J, with 5 bases between. In germline, CDR1 is MGHRA, CDR2 YSYEKL. The CDR3 region is CASSQRNSGNTIYF. In DNA, the CDR3 is TGCGCCAGCAGCCAACGGAACTCTGGAAACACCATATATTTT.

This chain links TRBV9 with TRBJ1-1; D call uncertain. This CDR3 has 13 amino acids. V was trimmed by 7 bases and J by 3 bases, leaving 13 bases between them. Germline V gene data show CDR1 as SGDLS and CDR2 as YYNGEE. The CDR3 sequence is CASSIGRDTEAFF. CDR3 coding DNA: TGTGCCAGCTCGATAGGGCGGGACACTGAAGCTTTCTTT. Looking up the rest from reference TRBV9 and TRBJ1-1 gives the full variable domain: DSGVTQTPKHLITATGQRVTLRCSPRSGDLSVYWYQQSLDQGLQFLIQYYNGEERAKGNILERFSAQQFPDLHSELNLSSLELGDSALYFCASSIGRDTEAFFGQGTRLTVV.

The chain links TRBV30 to TRBJ2-3; D unclear. The CDR3 sequence is 12 residues long. With 2 bases removed from V and 2 bases from J, the gap between germline ends came to 5 bases. Germline V lookup: CDR1 GTSNPN, CDR2 SVGIG (reference sequence). CDR3: CAWSWSTDTQYF. In DNA form, the CDR3 reads TGTGCCTGGAGTTGGTCCACAGATACGCAGTATTTT. The full variable domain, rest sourced from reference TRBV30 and TRBJ2-3, is SQTIHQWPATLVQPVGSPLSLECTVEGTSNPNLYWYRQAAGRGLQLLFYSVGIGQISSEVPQNLSASRPQDRQFILSSKKLLLSDSGFYLCAWSWSTDTQYFGPGTRLTVL.

In this sample, this clone turned up a few times. The CDR3 nucleotides are TGTGCCAGTAGTTCACCGGACGAGGTCGGAAACACCATATATTTT. It specifies CASSSPDEVGNTIYF. The chain joins TRBV19 to TRBJ1-3; D is ambiguous. The ends were cut back, 5 bases at V and 4 bases at J, with 15 bases in the middle. Germline V gene data show CDR1 as LNHDA and CDR2 as SQIVND (reference sequence). The CDR3 has 15 amino acids.

V and J are TRBV11-3 and TRBJ2-3, with D tentatively TRBD1 (6 bases). Trimming took 0 bases from V and 0 from J, leaving 16 bases between them. CDR1 is SGHNT, CDR2 YENEEA, per germline. CDR3 size: 18 residues. This chain's CDR3 is CASSLDALRGGSTDTQYF. In DNA, the CDR3 is TGTGCCAGCAGCTTAGATGCCCTCAGAGGGGGTAGCACAGATACGCAGTATTTT.

The V and J genes are TRBV7-9 and TRBJ2-5, with D unresolved. V shed 1 base and J shed 0 bases, with 3 bases lying between them. This CDR3 is 13 amino acids long. Germline assignment: CDR1 SEHNR and CDR2 FQNEAQ (reference sequence). The CDR3, as DNA: TGTGCCAGCAGCTTAGGGTACCAAGAGACCCAGTACTTC. It translates to CASSLGYQETQYF.

The J gene is TRBJ2-1, the V gene TRBV2; the D is unclear. CDR3 length: 11 amino acids. CDR1 and CDR2 (germline): SNHLY, FYNNEI. Trimming cost V 3 bases and J 11 bases, with 8 bases left between them. For the CDR3, the DNA is TGTGCCAGCAGTGAGCAGCGTCAGCAGTTCTTC. Protein product: CASSEQRQQFF.

This rearrangement joins TRBV19 to TRBJ1-2; 9 nucleotides line up with TRBD1. This CDR3 region has 16 residues. CDR1 is LNHDA and CDR2 is SQIVND in the germline V gene (reference sequence). Trimming took 4 bases from V and 2 from J; bases not matched to a gene: 8. CDR3 DNA: TGTGCCAGTAGTACGGCGTATGGACAGGGGAACTATGGCTACACCTTC. Its translation is CASSTAYGQGNYGYTF.

This rearrangement joins TRBV29-1 to TRBJ2-1; 11 bases match TRBD2. Germline V gene sequence: CDR1 SQVTM, CDR2 ANQGSEA. The J segment lost 6 bases and the V segment lost 6 bases, leaving 4 bases of the junction unmatched. This CDR3 contains 13 residues. The CDR3 protein is CSVGLAATNEQFF. The CDR3 nucleotides read TGCAGCGTGGGACTAGCGGCTACCAATGAGCAGTTCTTC.

The gene calls are TRBV7-9 and TRBJ1-5, with D uncertain. This CDR3 region has 15 residues. Trimming cost V 1 base and J 0 bases, with 7 bases left between them. Germline V gene sequence: CDR1 SEHNR, CDR2 FQNEAQ (reference sequence). CDR3 residues: CASSLGQYSNQPQHF. Written as DNA, the CDR3 is TGTGCCAGCAGCTTAGGCCAGTATAGCAATCAGCCCCAGCATTTT.

V usage is TRBV19 and J usage is TRBJ1-2; D is possibly TRBD1 (6 bases). The CDR3 covers 15 residues. The ends were cut back, 2 bases at V and 8 bases at J, with 18 bases in the middle. Germline V gene lookup returns CDR1 LNHDA and CDR2 SQIVND (reference sequence). In DNA form, the CDR3 reads TGTGCCAGTAGTATACAGGGGTCCCCTCATGAGGGCTACACCTTC. It translates to CASSIQGSPHEGYTF.

This chain uses TRBV5-6 with TRBJ2-1; D gene ambiguous. CDR1 and CDR2 from the germline V gene are SGHDT and YYEEEE. The CDR3 spans 15 residues. Trimming left V 5 bases short and J 4 bases short, with 16 bases between. CDR3 in amino acids: CASSSPSGDYNEQFF. The CDR3 DNA follows: TGTGCCAGCAGTTCGCCCTCGGGCGATTACAATGAGCAGTTCTTC.

CDR3 sequence (DNA): TGTGCCACGCTCGGGGAGACAGGGAGGTTTAGCACTGAAGCTTTCTTT. Its translation is CATLGETGRFSTEAFF. The chain combines TRBV11-2 with TRBJ1-1, with TRBD1 matching over 7 bases. Trimming removed 10 bases from V and 4 bases from J; junction bases left unmatched: 18. CDR1 and CDR2 (germline): SGHAT, FQNNGV. This CDR3 comprises 16 residues.

The chain has TRBV7-3 and TRBJ2-7, with TRBD1 identical over 7 bases. Looked up from germline, CDR1 is SGHTA and CDR2 is FQGTGA. Losses at the gene ends were 5 bases for V and 6 bases for J; bases not matched to a gene: 7. The CDR3 has 13 amino acids. The CDR3 nucleotides are TGTGCCAGCAGCCGGGACAGTGTGGCCGAGCAGTACTTC. Its translation is CASSRDSVAEQYF.

This chain connects TRBV10-3 to TRBJ1-3, with D maybe TRBD1 (5 bases). Germline assignment: CDR1 ENHRY and CDR2 SYGVKD. This CDR3 region has 13 residues. V lost 6 bases, J lost 7 bases, and 13 bases lay in between. The CDR3, as DNA: TGTGCCATCAGCTCCGGGGCCGGGAACACCATATATTTT. This translates into CAISSGAGNTIYF.

The chain links TRBV6-5 to TRBJ2-2; D perhaps matches TRBD1 (6 bases). Trimming removed 1 base from V and 6 bases from J, with 12 bases in between. This CDR3 region has 15 residues. Germline CDR1 reads MNHEY; CDR2 reads SVGAGI. The CDR3 DNA is TGTGCCAGCAGTTACTTGGGACACTATCCCGGGGAGCTGTTTTTT. It translates to CASSYLGHYPGELFF.

The DNA for the CDR3 is TGTGCCAGCAGCACCCGGGGGGCGGAGACCCAGTACTTC. It is translated as CASSTRGAETQYF. V is TRBV7-9 and J is TRBJ2-5, with D tentatively TRBD2 (7 bases). Looked up from germline, CDR1 is SEHNR and CDR2 is FQNEAQ (reference sequence). The CDR3 is 13 residues long. V dropped 5 bases and J dropped 5 bases, with 12 bases sitting between them.